The 25 T cell receptor beta chains listed next were all sequenced from one sample in a study of cytomegalovirus exposure and HLA in healthy donors. The PCR ran on 60 Vbeta and 13 Jbeta primers. Using immunoSEQ multiplex PCR, the repertoire was profiled, and TCRdb retains in-frame clones only, with some absent. The table includes some 150,000 clones, roughly 82% detected once. The specimen sequenced was PBMCs. The receptors shown here come from a man aged 18 to 30 in good health and CMV-seropositive.

CDR3 coding DNA: TGCGCCAGCAGCCCGGGACAGGGGGCCTACGAGCAGTACTTC. Encoded protein: CASSPGQGAYEQYF. The chain joins TRBV5-1 to TRBJ2-7, with 11 positions matching TRBD1. Germline trimming cut 4 bases from V and 2 bases from J; bases unmatched to any gene: 2. CDR1 SGHRS and CDR2 YFSETQ come from the germline V gene. The CDR3 runs to 14 residues.

The CDR3 sequence: CASSQQGQVNNEQFF. The CDR3 coding sequence is TGTGCCAGCAGTCAACAGGGACAGGTGAACAATGAGCAGTTCTTC. The chain links TRBV6-5 to TRBJ2-1; TRBD1 agrees at 8 bases. V shed 5 bases, J shed 5 bases, and the junction held 8 bases outside the gene matches. CDR1 MNHEY and CDR2 SVGAGI come from the germline V gene. The CDR3 is 15 amino acids.

V usage is TRBV27 and J usage is TRBJ1-1; a possible D gene is TRBD1 (6 bases). V lost 5 bases and J lost 0, with 16 bases in between. This CDR3 spans 16 amino acids. The germline V gene has CDR1 MNHEY and CDR2 SMNVEV (reference sequence). The CDR3: CASSTTTGPMNTEAFF. CDR3 nucleotides: TGTGCCAGCAGTACTACCACAGGGCCGATGAACACTGAAGCTTTCTTT.

This clone was found once. V gene TRBV7-9 combines with J gene TRBJ2-2, with 11 bases matching TRBD2. CDR3 size: 17 residues. The V segment lost 6 bases and the J segment 5 bases; nucleotides outside the gene matches: 11. Germline V gene data show CDR1 as SEHNR and CDR2 as FQNEAQ (reference sequence). CDR3 residues: CASRSSGRPRGTGELFF. The CDR3 nucleotides are TGTGCCAGCAGGTCTAGCGGGAGGCCCAGGGGTACCGGGGAGCTGTTTTTT.

The rearrangement links TRBV28 to TRBJ2-7; TRBD1 agrees at 8 bases. The junction had 16 bases not matched to a gene; V was cut back by 4 bases and J by 5 bases. In germline, CDR1 is MDHEN, CDR2 SYDVKM. The CDR3 runs to 17 residues. The CDR3 spells CASSSGPEAGGYHEQYF. In nucleotides, the CDR3 is TGTGCCAGCAGTTCAGGCCCCGAGGCAGGGGGCTACCACGAGCAGTACTTC.

The chain links TRBV28 to TRBJ2-5, with D maybe TRBD2 (6 bases). This CDR3 region has 14 residues. Germline-derived CDR1 and CDR2 are MDHEN and SYDVKM. V lost 2 bases and J lost 4, with 11 bases in between. The CDR3 protein is CASSLLGTGETQYF. CDR3 coding DNA: TGTGCCAGCAGTTTACTCGGGACTGGAGAGACCCAGTACTTC.

The chain uses TRBV29-1 and TRBJ1-1; D not certain. The CDR3 loop spans 12 amino acids. Germline assignment: CDR1 SQVTM and CDR2 ANQGSEA. Deletions cut 4 bases from V and 1 base from J, with 7 bases between. This chain's CDR3 is CSVVSGNTEAFF. As DNA, the CDR3 is TGCAGCGTTGTATCGGGGAACACTGAAGCTTTCTTT.

A remark on this clone: The junction does not match germline at one end; this may be a read error. The CDR3 spells CASSRVQGVGDTIYF. Here the CDR3 DNA reads TGTGCCAGCAGCCGGGTGCAGGGTGTTGGAGACACCATATATTTT. The chain recombines TRBV7-6 with TRBJ1-3, with D possibly TRBD1 on 5 matching bases. The V gene's germline CDR1 is SGHVS and CDR2 FNYEAQ. The CDR3 spans 15 residues.

V and J are TRBV11-2 and TRBJ1-4, with D hard to call. Trimming took off 5 bases at V and 12 bases at J, with 13 bases between the two ends. CDR1 SGHAT and CDR2 FQNNGV come from the germline V gene. The CDR3 is 12 amino acids. The CDR3 here is CASSPRWSELFF. The CDR3 DNA sequence: TGTGCCAGCAGCCCCCGTTGGTCGGAACTGTTTTTT.

The CDR3 here is CASSADSGNTIYF. The CDR3 nucleotides read TGTGCCAGCTCGGCGGACAGCGGAAACACCATATATTTT. The chain uses TRBV18 and TRBJ1-3; D perhaps matches TRBD1 (6 bases). Germline loops: CDR1 KGHSH, CDR2 LQKENI. V gave up 6 bases and J gave up 4 bases, with 10 bases separating them. CDR3 length equals 13 residues. Combining the CDR3 with reference TRBV18 and TRBJ1-3 gives the whole variable domain NAGVMQNPRHLVRRRGQEARLRCSPMKGHSHVYWYRQLPEEGLKFMVYLQKENIIDESGMPKERFSAEFPKEGPSILRIQQVVRGDSAAYFCASSADSGNTIYFGEGSWLTVV.

The chain uses TRBV25-1 and TRBJ1-2; the match to TRBD1 covers 8 bases. J gave up 4 bases and V 3 bases, and 7 bases lay outside the gene matches. Germline CDR1 is MGHDK and CDR2 is SYGVNS. The CDR3 length is 15 residues. This chain's CDR3 is CASSETGQGLYGYTF. Here the CDR3 DNA reads TGTGCCAGCAGTGAGACCGGACAGGGCCTCTATGGCTACACCTTC.

The CDR3 loop reads CASSQDLGGQTDTQYF. CDR3 DNA: TGTGCCAGCAGCCAAGATCTAGGGGGCCAGACAGATACGCAGTATTTT. The rearrangement links TRBV4-2 to TRBJ2-3; TRBD1 aligns across 7 bases. Germline V gives CDR1 LGHNA, CDR2 YNFKEQ. The CDR3 covers 16 residues. J gave up 3 bases and V 0 bases, and 6 bases lay outside the gene matches.

CDR3 protein: CASRDSRSSYEQYF. The CDR3 nucleotides read TGTGCCAGCAGGGACAGCAGGAGCTCCTACGAGCAGTACTTC. The chain recombines TRBV25-1 with TRBJ2-7; D is possibly TRBD1 (6 bases). The CDR3 runs 14 residues. CDR1 is MGHDK, CDR2 SYGVNS, per germline. The ends were cut back, 6 bases at V and 0 bases at J, with 12 bases in the middle.

This sequence joins TRBV6-6 and TRBJ2-1; 7 bases are a match to TRBD2. The J segment lost 7 bases and the V segment lost 0 bases, leaving 6 bases of the junction unmatched. This CDR3 comprises 15 residues. The V gene's germline CDR1 is MNHNY and CDR2 SVGAGI (reference sequence). The CDR3 spells CASSYSGLAVNEQFF. CDR3 in DNA: TGTGCCAGCAGTTACTCTGGGCTAGCGGTGAATGAGCAGTTCTTC.

The rearrangement uses TRBV5-1 and TRBJ2-5; 12 bases match TRBD2. V trimming: 4 bases; J trimming: 5 bases; junction bases outside the gene matches: 18. The CDR3 has 19 residues. Per germline, CDR1 SGHRS and CDR2 YFSETQ. CDR3 loop: CASSEGSLKLAGGDETQYF. CDR3 sequence (DNA): TGCGCCAGCAGCGAGGGATCCTTAAAACTAGCGGGAGGAGATGAGACCCAGTACTTC.

This chain joins TRBV6-6 and TRBJ2-7; D is uncertain. V was shortened by 2 bases and J by 3 bases, with 8 bases between the two germline ends. There are 13 residues in the CDR3. In germline, CDR1 is MNHNY, CDR2 SVGAGI (reference sequence). CDR3 amino acids: CASSYQEFYEQYF. CDR3 bases: TGTGCCAGCAGTTACCAGGAATTCTACGAGCAGTACTTC.

The V gene is TRBV4-2, the J gene TRBJ1-1; D is unresolved. V was trimmed by 1 base and J by 2 bases, leaving 14 bases between them. CDR1 and CDR2 (germline): LGHNA, YNFKEQ. The CDR3 has 16 residues. The CDR3 nucleotides read TGTGCCAGCAGCCAAGTAACAACCAGGTTAAACACTGAAGCTTTCTTT. Translated, it gives CASSQVTTRLNTEAFF.

This rearrangement joins TRBV12-5 to TRBJ2-1; 11 nucleotides line up with TRBD2. The CDR3 has 17 residues. Germline assignment: CDR1 LGHNT and CDR2 FRNRAP. Trimming cost V 0 bases and J 5 bases; bases outside gene matches: 6. The CDR3, as DNA: TGTGCTAGTGGTTTGGTACTAGGGACTAGCGGAAACAATGAGCAGTTCTTC. It specifies CASGLVLGTSGNNEQFF.

The chain recombines TRBV2 with TRBJ1-5, with D perhaps TRBD1 (6 bases). Trimming cost V 5 bases and J 4 bases, with 15 bases left between them. The CDR3 consists of 15 residues. Germline V CDR1 and CDR2: SNHLY, FYNNEI. In DNA, the CDR3 is TGTGCCAGCAGTCGCAGGGGCCGCGGGAATCAGCCCCAGCATTTT. Its translation: CASSRRGRGNQPQHF. Full variable domain (remainder filled in from reference TRBV2 and TRBJ1-5): EPEVTQTPSHQVTQMGQEVILRCVPISNHLYFYWYRQILGQKVEFLVSFYNNEISEKSEIFDDQFSVERPDGSNFTLKIRSTKLEDSAMYFCASSRRGRGNQPQHFGDGTRLSIL.

The V call is TRBV6-6, the J call TRBJ1-5, with D uncertain. V was shortened by 0 bases and J by 2 bases, with 11 bases between the two germline ends. CDR1 and CDR2 from the germline V gene are MNHNY and SVGAGI (reference sequence). This CDR3 comprises 16 residues. CDR3 coding DNA: TGTGCCAGCAGTTACTCAGGAGGGTTTGGCAATCAGCCCCAGCATTTT. Its protein product is CASSYSGGFGNQPQHF.

The chain joins TRBV19 to TRBJ2-7; maybe TRBD2 (6 bases). Between the trimmed V and J ends, which lost 7 bases and 2 bases, there was a span of 12 bases. The CDR3 consists of 13 residues. Looked up from germline, CDR1 is LNHDA and CDR2 is SQIVND (reference sequence). The DNA for the CDR3 is TGTGCCAGTAATAACGGACTAACCTACGAGCAGTACTTC. Translating it yields CASNNGLTYEQYF. Drawing the rest from reference TRBV19 and TRBJ2-7, the complete variable domain is DGGITQSPKYLFRKEGQNVTLSCEQNLNHDAMYWYRQDPGQGLRLIYYSQIVNDFQKGDIAEGYSVSREKKESFPLTVTSAQKNPTAFYLCASNNGLTYEQYFGPGTRLTVT.

The chain is built from TRBV29-1 and TRBJ2-1; 13 bases line up with TRBD2. Germline-derived CDR1 and CDR2 are SQVTM and ANQGSEA. With 3 bases clipped from V and 2 bases from J, the junction kept 7 bases outside the gene matches. This CDR3 is 17 amino acids long. DNA of the CDR3: TGCAGCGTTGAGGGTGGGACTAGCGGGACCACCTACAATGAGCAGTTCTTC. Encoded protein: CSVEGGTSGTTYNEQFF.

CDR3 region: CASSLLGYPSYGYTF. CDR3 sequence (DNA): TGTGCCAGCAGCTTACTTGGGTACCCTAGCTATGGCTACACCTTC. The chain uses TRBV5-6 and TRBJ1-2; no definite D call. The CDR3 totals 15 residues. Per the germline V gene, CDR1 is SGHDT and CDR2 is YYEEEE. V was cut by 2 bases and J by 4 bases, with 15 bases left in between.

This clone was found once. The chain employs TRBV10-3 and TRBJ1-5, with TRBD1 identical over 10 bases. The ends lost 4 bases at V and 12 bases at J; junction bases unmatched: 6. CDR3 size: 13 residues. Germline CDR1 ENHRY, CDR2 SYGVKD. Here the CDR3 DNA reads TGTGCCATCAGTGTCGCCGGGACAGGGGACCAGCATTTT. This codes for CAISVAGTGDQHF.

This sequence joins TRBV5-5 and TRBJ1-4; no definite D call. CDR1 is SGHKS and CDR2 is YYEKEE in the germline V gene (reference sequence). The CDR3 is made up of 16 amino acids. Between the trimmed V and J ends, which lost 0 bases and 5 bases, there was a span of 14 bases. The CDR3 DNA reads as TGTGCCAGCAGCTTGGCCCCGGGATCCCTCAATGAAAAACTGTTTTTT. This codes for CASSLAPGSLNEKLFF.